This T cell receptor (beta chain) was sequenced in a study of radiotherapy plus CTLA-4 blockade in lung cancer. Some clones are missing from TCRdb's copy, which holds only in-frame ones; the method was immunoSEQ multiplex PCR. This table holds 75,000 to 100,000 clones, approximately 75% found once. Findings and caveats of the study: Radiotherapy plus ipilimumab was followed by expansion in blood of tumor-derived TCR clones.

On this clone: Its target is unknown.

The ends lost 7 bases at V and 9 bases at J; junction bases unmatched: 8. This CDR3 has 13 amino acids. CDR1 and CDR2 (germline): MNHEY, SMNVEV (reference sequence). Participants had chemo-refractory metastatic non-small-cell lung cancer and were treated with focal radiation plus ipilimumab CTLA-4 blockade. The sample was peripheral blood, taken from a patient treated with radiotherapy plus ipilimumab. The receptor was derived from a human donor with non-small cell lung cancer who had a partial response to radiotherapy plus ipilimumab. Some clones in this sample may be carry-over from other donors' samples. This sequence joins TRBV27 and TRBJ2-1; TRBD2 aligns across 8 bases. CDR3 in DNA: TGTGCCAGCAATCCCCGGACTAGCCGTGAGCAGTTCTTC. Residues: CASNPRTSREQFF.